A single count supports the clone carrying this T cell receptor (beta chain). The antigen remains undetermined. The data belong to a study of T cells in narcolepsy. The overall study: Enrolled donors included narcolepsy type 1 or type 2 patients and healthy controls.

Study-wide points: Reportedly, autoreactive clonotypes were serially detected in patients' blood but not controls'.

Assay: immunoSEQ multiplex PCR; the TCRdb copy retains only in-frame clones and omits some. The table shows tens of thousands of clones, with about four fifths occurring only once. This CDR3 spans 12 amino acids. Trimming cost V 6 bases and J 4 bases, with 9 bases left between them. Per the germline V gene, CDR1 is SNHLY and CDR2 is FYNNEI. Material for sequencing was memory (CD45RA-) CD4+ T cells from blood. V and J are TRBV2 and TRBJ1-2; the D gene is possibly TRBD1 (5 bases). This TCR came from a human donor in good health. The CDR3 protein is CASRRDGYGYTF. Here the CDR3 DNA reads TGTGCCAGCAGAAGGGACGGCTATGGCTACACCTTC.